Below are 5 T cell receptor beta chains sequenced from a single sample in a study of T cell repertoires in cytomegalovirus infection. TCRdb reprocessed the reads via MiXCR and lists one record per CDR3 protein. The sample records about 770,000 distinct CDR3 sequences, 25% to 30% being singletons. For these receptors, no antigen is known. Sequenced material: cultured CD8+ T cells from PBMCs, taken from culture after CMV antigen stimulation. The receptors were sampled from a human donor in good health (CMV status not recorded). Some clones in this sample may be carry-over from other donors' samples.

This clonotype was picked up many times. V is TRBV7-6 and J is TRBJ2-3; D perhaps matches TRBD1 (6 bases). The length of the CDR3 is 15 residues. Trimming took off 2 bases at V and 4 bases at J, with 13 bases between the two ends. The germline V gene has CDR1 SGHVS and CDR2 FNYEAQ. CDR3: CASSLSTGRSDTQYF. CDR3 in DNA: TGTGCCAGCAGCTTATCAACAGGGCGATCAGATACGCAGTATTTT.

The CDR3 DNA reads as TGTGCCACCAGCAGGACAGGGTCGTACGAGCAGTACTTC. This codes for CATSRTGSYEQYF. The chain combines TRBV15 with TRBJ2-7; 7 bases are a match to TRBD1. This CDR3 contains 13 residues. Trimming took 3 bases from V and 4 from J; bases not matched to a gene: 3. Germline V gene sequence: CDR1 LNHNV, CDR2 YYDKDF (reference sequence).

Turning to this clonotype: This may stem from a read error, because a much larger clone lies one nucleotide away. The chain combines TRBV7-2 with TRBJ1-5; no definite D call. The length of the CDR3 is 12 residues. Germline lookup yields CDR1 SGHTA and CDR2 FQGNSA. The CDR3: CASSLGLQLQHF. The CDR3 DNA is TGTGCCAGCAGCTTAGGGTTACAGCTCCAGCATTTT. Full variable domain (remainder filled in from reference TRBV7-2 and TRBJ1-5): GAGVSQSPSNKVTEKGKDVELRCDPISGHTALYWYRQSLGQGLEFLIYFQGNSAPDKSGLPSDRFSAERTGGSVSTLTIQRTQQEDSAVYLCASSLGLQLQHFGDGTRLSIL.

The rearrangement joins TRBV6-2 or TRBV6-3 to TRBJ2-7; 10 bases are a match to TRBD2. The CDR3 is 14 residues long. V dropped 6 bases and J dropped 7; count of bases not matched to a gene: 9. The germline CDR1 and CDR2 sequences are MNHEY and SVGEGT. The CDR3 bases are TGTGCCAGCAGGCCGGGACTAGCGCCTTGGGAGCAGTACTTC. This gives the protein CASRPGLAPWEQYF.

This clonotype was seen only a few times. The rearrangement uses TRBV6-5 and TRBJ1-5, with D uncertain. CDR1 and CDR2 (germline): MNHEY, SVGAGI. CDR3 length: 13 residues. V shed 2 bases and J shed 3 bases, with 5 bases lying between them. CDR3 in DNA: TGTGCCAGCAGTTACGACGTCAATCAGCCCCAGCATTTT. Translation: CASSYDVNQPQHF.